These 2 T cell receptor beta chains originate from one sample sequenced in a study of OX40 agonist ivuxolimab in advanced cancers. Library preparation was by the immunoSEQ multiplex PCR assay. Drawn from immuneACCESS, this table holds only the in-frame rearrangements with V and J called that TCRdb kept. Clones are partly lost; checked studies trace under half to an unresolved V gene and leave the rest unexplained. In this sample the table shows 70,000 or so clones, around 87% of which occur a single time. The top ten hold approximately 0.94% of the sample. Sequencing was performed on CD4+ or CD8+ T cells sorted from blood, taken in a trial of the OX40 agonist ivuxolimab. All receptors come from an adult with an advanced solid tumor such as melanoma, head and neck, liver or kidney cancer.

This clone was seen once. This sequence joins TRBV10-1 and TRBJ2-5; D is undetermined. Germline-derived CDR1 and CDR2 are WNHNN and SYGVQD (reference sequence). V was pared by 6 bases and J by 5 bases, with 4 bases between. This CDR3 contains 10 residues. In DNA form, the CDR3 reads TGCGCCAGCAGGGGGGAGACCCAGTACTTC. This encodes CASRGETQYF.

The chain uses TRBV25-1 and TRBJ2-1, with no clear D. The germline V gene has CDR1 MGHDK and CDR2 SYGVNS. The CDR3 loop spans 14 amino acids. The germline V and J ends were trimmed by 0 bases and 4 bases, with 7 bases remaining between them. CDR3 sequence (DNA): TGTGCCAGCAGTGAATATAGCTCTTACAATGAGCAGTTCTTC. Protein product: CASSEYSSYNEQFF.